This TCR beta chain was identified in a study of response to subunit inactivated influenza vaccine. Germline V lookup: CDR1 SGHTA, CDR2 FQGNSA. V shed 5 bases and J shed 2 bases, with 13 bases lying between them. The CDR3 contains 15 residues. TCRdb passed the RT-PCR reads through MiXCR, listing each CDR3 protein once. The sample lists 600,000 to 700,000 distinct CDR3 sequences, 13% to 15% seen once, with around 7.6% in the top ten. This sequence joins TRBV7-2 and TRBJ2-1, with D perhaps TRBD1 (5 bases). The source is a man aged 50 to 60 who received an inactivated influenza vaccine. The sequences come from PBMCs from blood, collected around 14 days before vaccination. The CDR3 region is CASSPEVGAYNEQFF. CDR3 nucleotides: TGTGCCAGCAGCCCTGAGGTAGGGGCCTACAATGAGCAGTTCTTC.